The 25 T cell receptor beta chains below all came from one sample that was sequenced in a study of regulatory and conventional T cells in RAG deficiency. The sorted conventional CD4+ T cells were CD25-low and CD127-high, with genomic DNA sequenced. Sequencing used immunoSEQ multiplex PCR; TCRdb keeps in-frame clones, though not all of them. The table has 45,000 to 50,000 clones, 80% to 90% seen once; the top ten hold 0.51%. This sample also belongs to another study, concerning regulatory T cells. Per that paper: The primer mix had 52 TRBV and 13 TRBJ primers.

Sequences were obtained from CD4+ effector T cells sorted from blood. These receptors originate from a human donor in good health.

The chain couples TRBV19 to TRBJ1-2; weak D call: TRBD1 (6 bases). The CDR3 is 13 residues long. Germline V gives CDR1 LNHDA, CDR2 SQIVND (reference sequence). V dropped 7 bases and J dropped 1 base, with 10 bases sitting between them. For the CDR3, the DNA is TGTGCCAGTAAGGACAGCAATAACTATGGCTACACCTTC. Translating gives CASKDSNNYGYTF.

The chain combines TRBV18 with TRBJ1-5; 7 positions agree with TRBD1. Unmatched junction bases numbered 3, after V lost 5 bases and J lost 2 bases. Germline assignment: CDR1 KGHSH and CDR2 LQKENI. The CDR3 has 14 amino acids. The CDR3 DNA sequence: TGTGCCAGCTCAACCGACAGGGGCAATCAGCCCCAGCATTTT. It is translated as CASSTDRGNQPQHF.

V is TRBV9 and J is TRBJ1-3; TRBD1 might be the D (5 bases). The CDR3 runs to 16 residues. Per the germline V gene, CDR1 is SGDLS and CDR2 is YYNGEE. V lost 0 bases and J lost 0, with 10 bases in between. CDR3 in DNA: TGTGCCAGCAGCGTAGCCGCAGGGACCTCTGGAAACACCATATATTTT. Amino acid sequence: CASSVAAGTSGNTIYF.

This clone was found once. The chain recombines TRBV30 with TRBJ2-5; the match to TRBD2 covers 7 bases. The V gene end was trimmed by 7 bases and the J gene end by 5 bases; junction bases not matched to a gene: 13. This CDR3 is 14 amino acids long. CDR1 and CDR2 (germline): GTSNPN, SVGIG (reference sequence). The CDR3 region has the DNA TGTGCCTCCAGGAGGGGCGGGAGAATGGAGACCCAGTACTTC. Translation: CASRRGGRMETQYF.

This chain links TRBV19 with TRBJ1-2; D gene ambiguous. This CDR3 is built from 11 residues. Germline lookup yields CDR1 LNHDA and CDR2 SQIVND (reference sequence). Deletions cut 5 bases from V and 7 bases from J, with 8 bases between. The CDR3 sequence is CASSVAGGYTF. In DNA, the CDR3 is TGTGCCAGTAGTGTCGCGGGTGGCTACACCTTC.

CDR3 residues: CASSVDSLSNQPQHF. CDR3 coding DNA: TGTGCCAGCAGTGTGGACAGTCTTAGCAATCAGCCCCAGCATTTT. This chain links TRBV2 with TRBJ1-5; D may be TRBD1 (6 bases). The length of the CDR3 is 15 residues. Trimming took 4 bases from V and 0 from J, leaving 10 bases between them. CDR1 is SNHLY and CDR2 is FYNNEI in the germline V gene.

Concerning this clone: The identical CDR3 is also encoded by other nucleotide sequences in the sample. This rearrangement joins TRBV7-2 to TRBJ1-2, with D unresolved. V gave up 5 bases and J gave up 8 bases, with 21 bases separating them. Germline V gene data show CDR1 as SGHTA and CDR2 as FQGNSA. The CDR3 runs 15 residues. CDR3: CASSQKVAGLGGYTF. The CDR3 DNA follows: TGTGCCAGCAGCCAAAAGGTTGCGGGATTAGGGGGCTACACCTTC.

A word on this clone: Distinct nucleotide sequences in the sample also encode this CDR3. As DNA, the CDR3 is TGTGCCAGCAGCGACCGGGACAGGGGATTGCAGCCCCAGCATTTT. Translated, it gives CASSDRDRGLQPQHF. V usage is TRBV6-1 and J usage is TRBJ1-5; 10 nucleotides agree with TRBD1. The CDR3 consists of 15 residues. Germline CDR1 reads MNHNS; CDR2 reads SASEGT. Losses at the gene ends were 6 bases for V and 7 bases for J; bases not matched to a gene: 9.

The gene calls are TRBV19 and TRBJ2-5; 8 bases line up with TRBD1. The V gene's germline CDR1 is LNHDA and CDR2 SQIVND (reference sequence). The CDR3 extends over 14 amino acids. Trimming at V came to 3 bases and at J to 3 bases, leaving 3 bases not matched to a gene. The chain's CDR3 is CASSIRTGKETQYF. The CDR3 DNA sequence: TGTGCCAGTAGTATTAGGACAGGGAAAGAGACCCAGTACTTC.

The table lists this clone with a count of one. This chain connects TRBV9 to TRBJ1-2; the D is unclear. The CDR3 is 13 amino acids. Germline assignment: CDR1 SGDLS and CDR2 YYNGEE. The V end was cut by 4 bases, the J end by 8 bases, with 15 bases between. The chain's CDR3 is CASSPGELEGYTF. CDR3 in DNA: TGTGCCAGCAGCCCGGGCGAATTGGAAGGCTACACCTTC.

The rearrangement uses TRBV7-9 and TRBJ1-2, with a weak D call TRBD1 (5 bases). V was cut by 0 bases and J by 4 bases, with 9 bases left in between. Germline CDR1 is SEHNR and CDR2 is FQNEAQ (reference sequence). The CDR3 has 14 amino acids. CDR3 bases: TGTGCCAGCAGCTTAGCTGATAGGGGCTATGGCTACACCTTC. It encodes CASSLADRGYGYTF. Combining the CDR3 with reference TRBV7-9 and TRBJ1-2 gives the whole variable domain DTGVSQNPRHKITKRGQNVTFRCDPISEHNRLYWYRQTLGQGPEFLTYFQNEAQLEKSRLLSDRFSAERPKGSFSTLEIQRTEQGDSAMYLCASSLADRGYGYTFGSGTRLTVV.

This clone was seen a few times. The chain is built from TRBV9 and TRBJ2-3; the D gene could be TRBD1 or TRBD2 (5 bases each). This CDR3 spans 13 amino acids. Germline CDR1 is SGDLS and CDR2 is YYNGEE. V was pared by 2 bases and J by 5 bases, with 9 bases between. The CDR3 sequence is CASSVWDRDTQYF. For the CDR3, the DNA is TGTGCCAGCAGCGTTTGGGACCGAGATACGCAGTATTTT.

The V and J genes are TRBV6-5 and TRBJ1-5, with D possibly TRBD1 on 5 matching bases. V lost 4 bases and J 0 bases, leaving 10 bases between the germline ends. The germline gives CDR1 MNHEY, CDR2 SVGAGI. The CDR3 is 15 amino acids. CDR3 nucleotide sequence: TGTGCCAGCAGTTTCGACAGACATAGCAATCAGCCCCAGCATTTT. This sequence encodes CASSFDRHSNQPQHF.

This chain connects TRBV6-1 to TRBJ2-7; 8 bases line up with TRBD1. J lost 1 base, V lost 4 bases, and 3 bases had no gene match. The CDR3 is 14 residues long. Germline V gene sequence: CDR1 MNHNS, CDR2 SASEGT. The CDR3 DNA reads as TGTGCCAGCAGTGTGGACAGGGTGTCCTACGAGCAGTACTTC. It yields the protein CASSVDRVSYEQYF.

The CDR3 protein is CASSEGVGAGEGTQYF. The CDR3 nucleotides are TGTGCCAGCAGTGAAGGGGTAGGGGCGGGGGAAGGGACCCAGTACTTC. The gene calls are TRBV25-1 and TRBJ2-5; 7 nucleotides line up with TRBD2. J gave up 7 bases and V 2 bases, and 13 bases lay outside the gene matches. The V gene's germline CDR1 is MGHDK and CDR2 SYGVNS. This CDR3 spans 16 amino acids.

This clone has only a few counts. This chain links TRBV19 with TRBJ1-6, with 8 bases aligning to TRBD1. The CDR3 is made up of 19 amino acids. V was pared by 4 bases and J by 10 bases, with 21 bases of the junction left unmatched. Germline values: CDR1 LNHDA, CDR2 SQIVND (reference sequence). The CDR3 reads CASSTPGTGRPPRGSPLHF. DNA of the CDR3: TGTGCCAGTAGTACCCCTGGGACAGGCCGACCTCCTAGGGGGTCACCCCTCCACTTT.

This rearrangement joins TRBV5-6 to TRBJ1-6; tentatively, D is TRBD1 (6 bases). CDR3 length: 14 amino acids. The ends were cut back, 2 bases at V and 9 bases at J, with 12 bases in the middle. The V gene's germline CDR1 is SGHDT and CDR2 YYEEEE. The DNA for the CDR3 is TGTGCCAGCAGCTTCCAGGGGTTTATTTCACCCCTCCACTTT. Translated, it gives CASSFQGFISPLHF. The full variable domain, its missing parts supplied by reference TRBV5-6 and TRBJ1-6, is DAGVTQSPTHLIKTRGQQVTLRCSPKSGHDTVSWYQQALGQGPQFIFQYYEEEERQRGNFPDRFSGHQFPNYSSELNVNALLLGDSALYLCASSFQGFISPLHFGNGTRLTVT.

This chain uses TRBV5-4 with TRBJ1-1; a possible D gene is TRBD1 (5 bases). Germline CDR1 is SGHNT and CDR2 is YYREEE (reference sequence). V gave up 4 bases and J gave up 0 bases, with 10 bases separating them. The CDR3 length is 14 residues. CDR3 coding DNA: TGTGCCAGCAGCCCGGGACTCCTGAACACTGAAGCTTTCTTT. It translates to CASSPGLLNTEAFF.

The V call is TRBV18, the J call TRBJ1-1; D uncertain. The CDR3 extends over 11 amino acids. V lost 4 bases and J lost 8, with 8 bases in between. Germline lookup yields CDR1 KGHSH and CDR2 LQKENI. The CDR3 is CASSLKEEAFF. As DNA, the CDR3 is TGTGCCAGCTCACTTAAGGAAGAAGCTTTCTTT.

V and J are TRBV7-8 and TRBJ2-7; no reliable D call. The CDR3 spans 12 residues. V was trimmed by 5 bases and J by 2 bases, leaving 7 bases between them. Germline CDR1 and CDR2: SGHVS and FQNEAQ. The CDR3 DNA reads TGTGCCAGCAGCACCACTCCCTACGAGCAGTACTTC. Translation gives CASSTTPYEQYF.

The chain has TRBV9 and TRBJ2-2; TRBD1 agrees at 10 bases. V lost 1 base, J lost 2 bases, and 8 bases stayed unmatched. The length of the CDR3 is 18 residues. Germline CDR1 reads SGDLS; CDR2 reads YYNGEE. CDR3 residues: CASSVTQWTGGNTGELFF. CDR3 DNA sequence: TGTGCCAGCAGCGTAACCCAGTGGACAGGGGGAAACACCGGGGAGCTGTTTTTT.

This rearrangement joins TRBV18 to TRBJ2-5; D not certain. The V gene's germline CDR1 is KGHSH and CDR2 LQKENI. The V end was cut by 3 bases, the J end by 2 bases, with 7 bases between. This CDR3 region has 13 residues. The CDR3 here is CASSPMVQETQYF. DNA for the CDR3: TGTGCCAGCTCACCTATGGTACAAGAGACCCAGTACTTC.

The rearrangement uses TRBV18 and TRBJ2-1; D is unclear. Germline CDR1 and CDR2: KGHSH and LQKENI. This CDR3 comprises 15 residues. Trimming pared 3 bases from V and 1 base from J, leaving 10 bases between. As DNA, the CDR3 is TGTGCCAGCTCACCCGACTTGTCTTCCTACAATGAGCAGTTCTTC. Its translation: CASSPDLSSYNEQFF.

This clone showed up just a few times. J is TRBJ2-1 and V is TRBV19; 12 bases fit TRBD2. Germline V lookup: CDR1 LNHDA, CDR2 SQIVND (reference sequence). There are 14 residues in the CDR3. Trimming cost V 5 bases and J 7 bases; bases outside gene matches: 3. CDR3 in amino acids: CASSRTSGRNEQFF. CDR3 DNA: TGTGCCAGTAGTCGTACTAGCGGGAGGAATGAGCAGTTCTTC.

This sequence joins TRBV5-5 and TRBJ1-5; a possible D gene is TRBD1 (6 bases). The germline V gene encodes CDR1 SGHKS and CDR2 YYEKEE (reference sequence). The CDR3 is made up of 16 amino acids. Trimming removed 0 bases at V and 0 bases at J, with 10 bases between. The CDR3 sequence: CASSLEDSLSNQPQHF. For the CDR3, the DNA is TGTGCCAGCAGCTTGGAGGACAGCCTTAGCAATCAGCCCCAGCATTTT.